The clone carrying this T cell receptor beta chain was recorded a few times. This CDR3 spans 17 amino acids. Trimming took 1 base from V and 0 from J, leaving 13 bases between them. CDR1 and CDR2 from the germline V gene are SGHDT and YYEEEE. These data come from a study of shared clonotypes between healthy human individuals. The assay was immunoSEQ multiplex PCR, and TCRdb's table has in-frame clones only and misses some. The sample lists 1 million to 1.3 million clones, more than 75% seen once, with 0.55% to 0.7% in the top ten. The specimen was memory CD4+ T cells from PBMCs. Sample subset: CD45RA-negative fraction. The clonotype was recovered from a man between 18 and 29 years old in good health. Some clones in this sample may be carry-over from other donors' samples. The chain is built from TRBV5-6 and TRBJ1-4, with TRBD1 as a possible D gene (6 bases). As DNA, the CDR3 is TGTGCCAGCAGCTTGTTGGGGGGCAGCGCAACTAATGAAAAACTGTTTTTT. Encoded protein: CASSLLGGSATNEKLFF. The whole variable domain, remainder taken from reference TRBV5-6 and TRBJ1-4, is DAGVTQSPTHLIKTRGQQVTLRCSPKSGHDTVSWYQQALGQGPQFIFQYYEEEERQRGNFPDRFSGHQFPNYSSELNVNALLLGDSALYLCASSLLGGSATNEKLFFGSGTQLSVL.